Below are 10 T cell receptor beta chains sequenced from a single sample in a study of regulatory T cells in long-lasting Graves disease. Construction of TCR beta libraries relied on iRepertoire HTBI primers and on Arm-PCR targeting CDR3 regions. TCRdb re-analysed the multiplex PCR reads in MiXCR, keeping a single row per CDR3 protein. The sample has roughly 440,000 distinct CDR3 sequences, 16% seen once. Time point in this sample: newly diagnosed GD, antithyroid drugs for less than 3 months. Extracted RNA from PBMCs served as the source of the TCR library. Another study also made use of these data, one on T cells in Graves' hyperthyroidism and ophthalmopathy.

The starting material was peripheral blood mononuclear cells (PBMCs), obtained at new diagnosis, from a patient treated with antithyroid drugs. Receptors originate from a woman between 18 and 29 years old with Graves disease.

This clonotype was observed a few times. The chain is built from TRBV28 and TRBJ2-2; TRBD1 matches 8 bases. After removal of 6 bases from V and 1 base from J, the junction contained 7 bases not matched to a gene. Looked up from germline, CDR1 is MDHEN and CDR2 is SYDVKM. The CDR3 loop spans 16 amino acids. CDR3 region: CASRLRDRLNTGELFF. DNA for the CDR3: TGTGCCAGCAGACTCCGGGACAGGCTGAACACCGGGGAGCTGTTTTTT.

Notes on this clonotype: At one end the junction does not follow the germline gene, possibly because of a read error. The chain links TRBV4-2 to TRBJ2-7; perhaps TRBD1 as D (6 bases). The germline V gene has CDR1 LGHNA and CDR2 YNFKEQ. The CDR3 length is 14 residues. In DNA form, the CDR3 reads TGCGCCAGCAGCCCCGGCCTACAGGGCTACGAGCAGTACTTC. Protein: CASSPGLQGYEQYF.

At least ten counts were recorded for this clonotype. The J gene is TRBJ2-3, the V gene TRBV7-2; D is uncertain. Germline V gene lookup returns CDR1 SGHTA and CDR2 FQGNSA. The CDR3 covers 13 residues. Deletions cut 7 bases from V and 3 bases from J, with 11 bases between. The CDR3 protein is CASNKDQTDTQYF. In nucleotides, the CDR3 is TGTGCCAGCAATAAAGACCAAACAGATACGCAGTATTTT.

The chain carries TRBV6-1 and TRBJ2-2; tentatively, D is TRBD1 (6 bases). Germline loops: CDR1 MNHNS, CDR2 SASEGT. V lost 6 bases and J lost 8, with 19 bases in between. The CDR3 covers 15 residues. The CDR3 spells CASRRGWAGAGELFF. CDR3 nucleotide sequence: TGTGCCAGCAGGAGGGGTTGGGCAGGGGCGGGGGAGCTGTTTTTT.

The V gene is TRBV5-1, the J gene TRBJ2-2, with 8 bases fitting TRBD1. Trimming removed 1 base from V and 6 bases from J; junction bases left unmatched: 11. From germline, CDR1 is SGHRS and CDR2 YFSETQ. The CDR3 runs to 17 residues. The CDR3 is CASSLLAQGATAGELFF. The CDR3 DNA reads as TGCGCCAGCAGCTTGTTGGCGCAGGGGGCGACTGCCGGGGAGCTGTTTTTT.

V gene TRBV18 combines with J gene TRBJ2-2; D is unresolved. This CDR3 comprises 15 residues. The V gene's germline CDR1 is KGHSH and CDR2 LQKENI. Trimming left V 0 bases short and J 6 bases short, with 11 bases between. CDR3 protein: CASSPPSVGSGELFF. The CDR3 DNA reads TGTGCCAGCTCACCACCCTCCGTAGGGTCCGGGGAGCTGTTTTTT.

There are many counts of this clonotype. The chain has TRBV27 and TRBJ2-1; 7 bases are shared with TRBD2. CDR3 length: 15 residues. V dropped 3 bases and J dropped 7; count of bases not matched to a gene: 9. Germline lookup yields CDR1 MNHEY and CDR2 SMNVEV (reference sequence). CDR3 amino acids: CASSFIVAGVNEQFF. For the CDR3, the DNA is TGTGCCAGCAGTTTCATTGTTGCGGGAGTGAATGAGCAGTTCTTC.

This clonotype was detected ten times or more. The gene calls are TRBV6-1 and TRBJ2-5; tentatively, D is TRBD1 (5 bases). The length of the CDR3 is 14 residues. CDR1 is MNHNS and CDR2 is SASEGT in the germline V gene. Deletions cut 5 bases from V and 2 bases from J, with 12 bases between. In DNA form, the CDR3 reads TGTGCCAGCAGTCTGACCCAGGGACAAGAGACCCAGTACTTC. The encoded protein is CASSLTQGQETQYF.

This clonotype was found a few times. This rearrangement joins TRBV5-1 to TRBJ1-2, with D perhaps matching TRBD1 (5 bases). This CDR3 is 13 amino acids long. The V gene lost 5 bases and the J gene lost 6 bases, with 14 bases spanning the gap. From germline, CDR1 is SGHRS and CDR2 YFSETQ. The CDR3 nucleotides read TGCGCCAGCAGGCCCGGGAGACAGAATGGCTACACCTTC. It encodes CASRPGRQNGYTF.

This clonotype was recorded many times. The chain couples TRBV30 to TRBJ1-5, with D uncertain. V dropped 1 base and J dropped 0 bases, with 10 bases sitting between them. CDR1 and CDR2 (germline): GTSNPN, SVGIG (reference sequence). The CDR3 loop spans 15 amino acids. CDR3 loop: CAWSGPRGSNQPQHF. In DNA form, the CDR3 reads TGTGCCTGGAGTGGGCCCCGGGGTAGCAATCAGCCCCAGCATTTT.